These 7 T cell receptor beta chains were sequenced from one sample in a study of cytomegalovirus exposure and HLA in healthy donors. PCR was performed using 60 Vbeta and 13 Jbeta primers. The data were produced by immunoSEQ multiplex PCR, yet TCRdb's version contains in-frame clones alone and is incomplete. Among about 180,000 clones listed, around 80% were seen once. The sequenced sample was PBMCs. The receptor set was obtained from a woman aged 35 to 49 in good health and CMV-seronegative.

As to this clone: An end of the junction does not agree with germline; a read error may underlie this. The chain joins TRBV7-2 to TRBJ2-1; no reliable D call. The length of the CDR3 is 13 residues. Germline V gives CDR1 SGHTA, CDR2 FQGNSA. The CDR3 loop reads CASSLVRSAHGVF. Here the CDR3 DNA reads TGTGCCAGCAGCTTAGTGAGGAGCGCACACGGAGTCTTC.

This sequence joins TRBV29-1 and TRBJ1-1; 7 nucleotides agree with TRBD1. In germline, CDR1 is SQVTM, CDR2 ANQGSEA. V dropped 7 bases and J dropped 6; count of bases not matched to a gene: 14. This CDR3 is built from 14 residues. DNA for the CDR3: TGCAGCGGGCAGGAAAACTTCAGGGGGGCTGAAGCTTTCTTT. Its translation: CSGQENFRGAEAFF.

The CDR3 bases are TGTGCCAGTAGTGGCTACGACAGGGAAAGAACAGATACGCAGTATTTT. Translation gives CASSGYDRERTDTQYF. The V and J genes are TRBV19 and TRBJ2-3; 7 nucleotides match TRBD1. The CDR3 extends over 16 amino acids. Per germline, CDR1 LNHDA and CDR2 SQIVND (reference sequence). With V trimmed by 5 bases and J by 3 bases, 11 bases remained unmatched.

This chain links TRBV9 with TRBJ2-7, with 9 positions matching TRBD2. CDR1 SGDLS and CDR2 YYNGEE come from the germline V gene. The J segment lost 7 bases and the V segment lost 0 bases, leaving 8 bases of the junction unmatched. The CDR3 sequence is 15 residues long. CDR3 bases: TGTGCCAGCAGCGTAGACGCGGGAGGGCCGAGGGAGCAGTACTTC. It codes for CASSVDAGGPREQYF. The variable domain in full, completed from reference TRBV9 and TRBJ2-7, reads DSGVTQTPKHLITATGQRVTLRCSPRSGDLSVYWYQQSLDQGLQFLIQYYNGEERAKGNILERFSAQQFPDLHSELNLSSLELGDSALYFCASSVDAGGPREQYFGPGTRLTVT.

This clone appeared a single time. This rearrangement joins TRBV5-1 to TRBJ2-5; a weak D match, TRBD1 (6 bases). Germline CDR1 and CDR2: SGHRS and YFSETQ. This CDR3 has 16 amino acids. Between the trimmed V and J ends, which lost 0 bases and 5 bases, there was a span of 17 bases. The CDR3 bases are TGCGCCAGCAGCTTGGCCGGCCAGGGGATTGGGGAGACCCAGTACTTC. This translates into CASSLAGQGIGETQYF.

This clone was seen just once. This rearrangement joins TRBV6-1 to TRBJ1-5; 7 bases are a match to TRBD1. The length of the CDR3 is 15 residues. CDR1 is MNHNS, CDR2 SASEGT, per germline. Unmatched junction bases numbered 2, after V lost 2 bases and J lost 1 base. CDR3 sequence: CASSETGQSNQPQHF. The CDR3 region has the DNA TGTGCCAGCAGTGAAACGGGACAGAGCAATCAGCCCCAGCATTTT.

V usage is TRBV6-1 and J usage is TRBJ1-2; D is unclear. Per germline, CDR1 MNHNS and CDR2 SASEGT. Trimming took off 5 bases at V and 1 base at J, with 14 bases between the two ends. This CDR3 contains 15 residues. The CDR3 reads CASSQLESFNYGYTF. Here the CDR3 DNA reads TGTGCCAGCAGTCAACTGGAGAGTTTTAACTATGGCTACACCTTC.